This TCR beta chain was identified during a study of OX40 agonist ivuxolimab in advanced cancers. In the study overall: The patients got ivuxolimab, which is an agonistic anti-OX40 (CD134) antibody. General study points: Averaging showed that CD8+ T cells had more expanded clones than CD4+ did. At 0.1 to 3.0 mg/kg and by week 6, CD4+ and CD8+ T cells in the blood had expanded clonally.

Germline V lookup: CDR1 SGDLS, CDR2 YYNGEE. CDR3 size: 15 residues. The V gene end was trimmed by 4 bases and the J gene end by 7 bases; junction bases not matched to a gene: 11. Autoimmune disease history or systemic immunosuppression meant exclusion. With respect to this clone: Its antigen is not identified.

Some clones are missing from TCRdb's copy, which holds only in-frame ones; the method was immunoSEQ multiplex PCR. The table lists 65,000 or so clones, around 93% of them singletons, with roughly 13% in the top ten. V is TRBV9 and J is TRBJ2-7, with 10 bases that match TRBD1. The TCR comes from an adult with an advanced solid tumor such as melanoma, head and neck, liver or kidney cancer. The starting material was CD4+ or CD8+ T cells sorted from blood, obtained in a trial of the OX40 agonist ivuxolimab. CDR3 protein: CASSTSGTGAEEQYF. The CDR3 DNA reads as TGTGCCAGCAGCACGAGTGGGACAGGGGCGGAAGAGCAGTACTTC.